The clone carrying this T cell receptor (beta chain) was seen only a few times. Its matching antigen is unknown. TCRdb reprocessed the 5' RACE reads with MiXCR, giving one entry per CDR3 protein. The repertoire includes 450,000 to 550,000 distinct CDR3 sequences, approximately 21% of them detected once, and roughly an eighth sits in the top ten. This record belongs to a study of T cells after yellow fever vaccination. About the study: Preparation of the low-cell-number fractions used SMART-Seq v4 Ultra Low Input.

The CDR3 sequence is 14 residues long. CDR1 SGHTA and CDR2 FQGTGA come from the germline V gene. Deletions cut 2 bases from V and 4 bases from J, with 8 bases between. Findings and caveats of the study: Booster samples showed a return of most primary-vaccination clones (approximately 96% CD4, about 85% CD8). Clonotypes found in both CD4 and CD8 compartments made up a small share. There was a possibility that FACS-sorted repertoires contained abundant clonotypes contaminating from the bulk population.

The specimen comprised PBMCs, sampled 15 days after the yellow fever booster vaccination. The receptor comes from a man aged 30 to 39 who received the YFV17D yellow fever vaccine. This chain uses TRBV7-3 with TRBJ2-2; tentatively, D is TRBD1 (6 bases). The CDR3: CASSLEDSTGELFF. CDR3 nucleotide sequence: TGTGCCAGCAGCTTAGAGGACAGCACCGGGGAGCTGTTTTTT.